This T cell receptor (beta chain) was captured by sequencing in a study of blood T cell repertoires in COVID-19. The CDR3 spans 15 residues. The V and J ends lost 4 bases and 7 bases, in that order; junction bases with no gene match: 12. CDR1 SGHVS and CDR2 FNYEAQ come from the germline V gene. In the study's own analysis: Estimation of nucleated cell counts relied on the amplification of reference gene primers. Assay: immunoSEQ multiplex PCR; the TCRdb copy retains only in-frame clones and omits some. V and J calls and clone size are as listed in that table; D and trimming were resolved from the DNA. The profile shows 250,000 to 300,000 clones, around 84% of them singletons. Individuals aged roughly 18 to 95 years were recruited from approximately 22 US areas. Cohort placement rested on clinical history that participants reported themselves. Recovered status in Cohort 3 required two negative PCRs, clearance, or symptom resolution.

V and J are TRBV7-6 and TRBJ1-1; 7 nucleotides match TRBD1. The clonotype originates from a man younger than 35 who had recovered from COVID-19. Sequencing input: PBMCs or T cells enriched from blood (not recorded which). The CDR3 sequence: CASSSPWDSKREAFF. In DNA, the CDR3 is TGTGCCAGCAGCTCCCCTTGGGACAGCAAACGTGAAGCTTTCTTT.